One and the same sample provided the 14 T cell receptor beta chains below, sequenced in a study of cytomegalovirus exposure and HLA in healthy donors. A multiplex PCR was run with 60 Vbeta primers and 13 Jbeta primers. Profiled with immunoSEQ multiplex PCR; TCRdb holds only in-frame clones, not every one. Of about 96,000 clones listed, roughly three fifths are singletons. Sequenced sample: PBMCs. The receptor set was obtained from a man aged 55 to 70 in good health and CMV-seronegative.

The V call is TRBV15, the J call TRBJ2-5; a possible D gene is TRBD1 (5 bases). CDR3 length: 14 amino acids. Germline assignment: CDR1 LNHNV and CDR2 YYDKDF (reference sequence). Between the trimmed V and J ends, which lost 9 bases and 2 bases, there was a span of 16 bases. Written as DNA, the CDR3 is TGTGCCACAACCTTGCAGGACATACAAGAGACCCAGTACTTC. It codes for CATTLQDIQETQYF.

The chain is built from TRBV7-3 and TRBJ2-1; TRBD2 aligns across 11 bases. The CDR3 contains 15 residues. The V gene end was trimmed by 4 bases and the J gene end by 8 bases; junction bases not matched to a gene: 7. CDR1 is SGHTA, CDR2 FQGTGA, per germline. The CDR3 DNA reads as TGTGCCAGCAGCTCCGCGACTAGCGGGATCTATGAGCAGTTCTTC. Translating gives CASSSATSGIYEQFF.

The chain links TRBV2 to TRBJ1-4; possible D gene TRBD1, 5 bases. The V gene's germline CDR1 is SNHLY and CDR2 FYNNEI. V lost 3 bases, J lost 4 bases, and 9 bases lay in between. The CDR3 has 14 amino acids. CDR3: CASSERGINEKLFF. As DNA, the CDR3 is TGTGCCAGCAGTGAGCGGGGGATTAATGAAAAACTGTTTTTT.

The V call is TRBV18, the J call TRBJ1-5; TRBD1 agrees at 10 bases. Germline V gene sequence: CDR1 KGHSH, CDR2 LQKENI. CDR3 length equals 16 residues. Trimming cost V 3 bases and J 7 bases; bases outside gene matches: 9. CDR3 DNA: TGTGCCAGCTCACCTCGGGCCGGGACAGGGGTCCAGCCCCAGCATTTT. Protein: CASSPRAGTGVQPQHF.

J is TRBJ2-2 and V is TRBV9, with 14 positions matching TRBD2. This CDR3 is 17 amino acids long. Trimming cost V 4 bases and J 7 bases; bases outside gene matches: 9. Germline CDR1 and CDR2: SGDLS and YYNGEE. CDR3 residues: CASSSGGLAGGSGELFF. For the CDR3, the DNA is TGTGCCAGCAGCTCAGGAGGACTAGCGGGAGGCAGCGGGGAGCTGTTTTTT.

The chain couples TRBV28 to TRBJ2-7; 7 bases are a match to TRBD1. This CDR3 is built from 16 residues. Germline V gives CDR1 MDHEN, CDR2 SYDVKM. The V and J ends lost 6 bases and 9 bases, in that order; junction bases with no gene match: 20. For the CDR3, the DNA is TGTGCCAGCAGGCGTACCGGGACAGACCTTATCTATGGGCAGTACTTC. Its translation is CASRRTGTDLIYGQYF. Looking up the rest from reference TRBV28 and TRBJ2-7 gives the full variable domain: DVKVTQSSRYLVKRTGEKVFLECVQDMDHENMFWYRQDPGLGLRLIYFSYDVKMKEKGDIPEGYSVSREKKERFSLILESASTNQTSMYLCASRRTGTDLIYGQYFGPGTRLTVT.

This clone was picked up one time. The chain recombines TRBV7-3 with TRBJ2-2; TRBD1 matches at 8 bases. The CDR3 extends over 13 amino acids. CDR1 and CDR2 from the germline V gene are SGHTA and FQGTGA. Losses at the gene ends were 8 bases for V and 6 bases for J; bases not matched to a gene: 5. The CDR3 region has the DNA TGTGCCAGCGGGCAGGGGGCACCCGGGGAGCTGTTTTTT. It codes for CASGQGAPGELFF.

This clone was observed once. The chain couples TRBV5-1 to TRBJ2-5; TRBD1 matches 9 bases. The J call may be in error: the DNA end matches TRBJ2-7 better. Germline CDR1 SGHRS, CDR2 YFSETQ. CDR3 length: 14 amino acids. This chain's CDR3 is CASRPGTGPYEQYF. CDR3 DNA: TGCGCCAGCAGACCCGGGACAGGGCCCTACGAGCAGTACTTC.

The CDR3 DNA follows: TGTGCCAGCAGCCCAGGAGGAAGACTTATCCCTGAAGCTTTCTTT. This translates into CASSPGGRLIPEAFF. The chain joins TRBV7-9 to TRBJ1-1, with D uncertain. Trimming took 5 bases from V and 6 from J, leaving 19 bases between them. This CDR3 is built from 15 residues. Per the germline V gene, CDR1 is SEHNR and CDR2 is FQNEAQ (reference sequence).

This clone was detected only a few times. The V call is TRBV5-1, the J call TRBJ2-5; 8 positions match TRBD1. Germline assignment: CDR1 SGHRS and CDR2 YFSETQ. The CDR3 consists of 14 residues. Trimming took 7 bases from V and 3 from J; bases not matched to a gene: 8. The CDR3 DNA reads TGCGCCAGCGGGAACCCAGGGGGCGAAGAGACCCAGTACTTC. Its translation: CASGNPGGEETQYF.

The chain recombines TRBV2 with TRBJ2-5; D may be TRBD1 (5 bases). The J call is uncertain, as TRBJ2-7 better fits the DNA end. CDR1 and CDR2 (germline): SNHLY, FYNNEI. This CDR3 is 13 amino acids long. CDR3 sequence reads: CASSETESYEQYF. The CDR3, as DNA: TGTGCCAGCAGCGAGACAGAATCCTACGAGCAGTACTTC.

The table lists this clone with a few counts. V usage is TRBV5-4 and J usage is TRBJ1-6, with no clear D. This CDR3 has 15 residues. CDR1 is SGHNT, CDR2 YYREEE, per germline (reference sequence). Trimming left V 4 bases short and J 6 bases short, with 14 bases between. The CDR3 sequence is CASSQIQLINSPLHF. Here the CDR3 DNA reads TGTGCCAGCAGCCAGATACAACTAATTAATTCACCCCTCCACTTT.

The rearrangement links TRBV28 to TRBJ2-3; D not certain. The CDR3 runs to 11 residues. Trimming shortened V by 6 bases and J by 4 bases, and 5 bases separated the two germline ends. Germline V gives CDR1 MDHEN, CDR2 SYDVKM. CDR3 amino acids: CASRYSDTQYF. The CDR3 nucleotides read TGTGCCAGCAGGTATTCAGATACGCAGTATTTT.

The chain has TRBV6-1 and TRBJ1-4; D gene uncertain. Trimming took 3 bases from V and 3 from J, leaving 8 bases between them. The CDR3 contains 14 residues. CDR1 and CDR2 (germline): MNHNS, SASEGT. CDR3 in DNA: TGTGCCAGCAGTGAGGGAGGGTCTAATGAAAAACTGTTTTTT. Translated, it gives CASSEGGSNEKLFF.